This T cell receptor beta chain was retrieved from a study of T cells of healthy individuals. MiXCR was run by TCRdb on the 5' RACE reads, yielding one entry per CDR3 protein. The sample lists around 79,000 distinct CDR3 sequences; 4% to 5.5% were seen once. This clonotype was recorded many times. From germline, CDR1 is MDHEN and CDR2 SYDVKM. V dropped 3 bases and J dropped 5 bases, with 10 bases sitting between them. The CDR3 is 13 residues long. The clonotype was recovered from a female donor in good health. V usage is TRBV28 and J usage is TRBJ2-5; D unclear. DNA of the CDR3: TGTGCCAGCAGTTTCGGGCGCATGGAGACCCAGTACTTC. Translating it yields CASSFGRMETQYF.